This TCR beta chain was profiled in a study of OX40 agonist ivuxolimab in advanced cancers. Study results and caveats: Low normalized T-cell clonal expansion was additionally recorded for some nonresponders. The mean number of expanded clones was higher in CD8+ T cells than in CD4+.

Note on this clone: What it binds is unknown.

Germline V CDR1 and CDR2: ENHRY, SYGVKD. CDR3 length equals 16 residues. With 4 bases clipped from V and 6 bases from J, the junction kept 14 bases outside the gene matches. Sequenced by immunoSEQ multiplex PCR; TCRdb stores in-frame clones only, minus some. The table includes about 41,000 clones, about 87% detected once. The receptor's source is an adult with an advanced solid tumor such as melanoma, head and neck, liver or kidney cancer. Sample: CD4+ or CD8+ T cells sorted from blood, taken in a trial of the OX40 agonist ivuxolimab. The chain carries TRBV10-3 and TRBJ2-7; 8 nucleotides align to TRBD1. The CDR3 loop is CAISAPRQGINSEQYF. CDR3 nucleotide sequence: TGTGCCATCAGTGCCCCCCGACAGGGGATTAACAGCGAGCAGTACTTC.